Listed below are T cell receptor beta chains from one sample, sequenced in a study of Ad26.COV2.S vaccination and SARS-CoV-2 variants. Clones were sequenced by immunoSEQ multiplex PCR, and TCRdb holds only the in-frame ones, with some missing. Among around 450,000 clones listed, approximately 87% were seen once. Sequenced here: peripheral blood, sampled in a trial of Ad26.COV2.S vaccine versus placebo. The receptors come from a person aged 18-65 years who received the Ad26.COV2.S COVID-19 vaccine or a placebo. The CDR3 runs from the conserved cysteine through the conserved F or W. A D gene is named only where the DNA matches it firmly. A clone size is listed for some rows: how often the clone was seen (once, few, many), or a class if it is expanded.

TRBJ1-3	.	.	TRBV28	CASRMHSGNTIYF	TGTGCCAGCAGGATGCACTCTGGAAACACCATATATTTT
TRBJ1-6	.	.	TRBV7-9	CASSLDGSYNSPLHF	TGTGCCAGCAGCTTAGACGGGTCCTATAATTCACCCCTCCACTTT
TRBJ2-5	.	.	TRBV7-2	CASSLAGGPGQETQYF	TGTGCCAGCAGCTTAGCGGGGGGGCCGGGGCAAGAGACCCAGTACTTC
TRBJ1-5	few	.	TRBV6-6	CASSSPSSTMKPQHF	TGTGCCAGCAGTTCTCCCTCCTCGACAATGAAGCCCCAGCATTTT
TRBJ2-7	.	TRBD1	TRBV7-7	CASSPGQGPSYEQYF	TGTGCCAGCAGCCCGGGACAGGGACCTAGCTACGAGCAGTACTTC
TRBJ1-2	.	.	TRBV5-8	CASSAGAVFYGYTF	TGTGCCAGCAGCGCAGGTGCCGTTTTTTATGGCTACACCTTC
TRBJ2-6	.	TRBD2	TRBV27	CASSSLGGGEFFGGANVLTF	TGTGCCAGCAGTTCCCTAGGCGGGGGGGAATTTTTCGGTGGGGCCAACGTCCTGACTTTC
TRBJ2-2	.	.	TRBV28	CASSLWFREKEWENTGELFF	TGTGCCAGCAGTTTATGGTTCAGGGAAAAAGAATGGGAGAACACCGGGGAGCTGTTTTTT
TRBJ2-3	.	.	TRBV12-3/TRBV12-4	CASSFGGPDTQYF	TGTGCCAGCAGTTTCGGGGGACCCGATACGCAGTATTTT
TRBJ2-3	.	TRBD2	TRBV19	CASSPSQRGRSTDTQYF	TGTGCCAGTAGTCCCTCCCAGCGGGGGCGGAGCACAGATACGCAGTATTTT
TRBJ1-3	.	.	TRBV28	CASSADSSGNTIYF	TGTGCCAGCAGCGCGGACAGCTCTGGAAACACCATATATTTT
TRBJ1-1	.	.	TRBV4-3	CASSQGKNTEAFF	TGCGCCAGCAGCCAAGGGAAAAACACTGAAGCTTTCTTT
TRBJ2-1	.	TRBD2	TRBV5-1	CASSLSLAANNEQFF	TGCGCCAGCAGCTTGAGTCTAGCGGCCAACAATGAGCAGTTCTTC
TRBJ2-4	once	TRBD1	TRBV19	CASSLGQGLAKNIQYF	TGTGCCAGTAGTTTGGGACAGGGGCTAGCCAAAAACATTCAGTACTTC
TRBJ2-7	once	.	TRBV27	CASSFNPGRFYEQYF	TGTGCCAGCAGTTTTAACCCGGGTAGGTTCTACGAGCAGTACTTC
TRBJ1-3	few	.	TRBV5-6	CASSLDVWGIGAGNTIYF	TGTGCCAGCAGCTTGGATGTTTGGGGGATAGGCGCTGGAAACACCATATATTTT
TRBJ2-5	.	TRBD1	TRBV7-9	CASSPGQGIQETQYF	TGTGCCAGCAGCCCGGGACAGGGCATACAGGAGACCCAGTACTTC
TRBJ1-5	.	.	TRBV30	CAWSVGWFQEYSNQPQHF	TGTGCCTGGAGTGTAGGATGGTTTCAGGAGTATAGCAATCAGCCCCAGCATTTT
TRBJ2-5	.	.	TRBV7-7	CASSGWGETQYF	TGTGCCAGCAGCGGATGGGGGGAGACCCAGTACTTC
TRBJ1-1	few	TRBD1	TRBV2	CASKETGAEAFF	TGTGCCAGCAAAGAGACAGGGGCGGAAGCTTTCTTT
TRBJ2-2	.	TRBD1	TRBV10-3	CAIRWTGERNGELFF	TGTGCCATCAGGTGGACAGGGGAAAGGAACGGGGAGCTGTTTTTT
TRBJ2-3	.	TRBD2	TRBV7-2	CASSPQPLAGGTDTQYF	TGTGCCAGCAGCCCCCAACCTCTAGCGGGGGGGACAGATACGCAGTATTTT
TRBJ2-3	.	.	TRBV5-4	CASSLRGTTDTQYF	TGTGCCAGCAGCTTGAGAGGGACGACGGATACGCAGTATTTT
TRBJ2-6	.	.	TRBV5-4	CASSLEAHSGANVLTF	TGTGCCAGCAGCTTGGAGGCGCACTCTGGGGCCAACGTCCTGACTTTC
TRBJ2-3	once	TRBD2	TRBV2	CASSRDGRWTDTQYF	TGTGCCAGCAGTCGGGACGGGAGGTGGACAGATACGCAGTATTTT
TRBJ1-6	few	.	TRBV11-2	CASSFGGGNSPLHF	TGTGCCAGCAGCTTCGGGGGAGGCAATTCACCCCTCCACTTT
TRBJ1-2	.	.	TRBV9	CASSASGALGGGYTF	TGTGCCAGCAGCGCCTCCGGGGCCCTGGGAGGTGGCTACACCTTC
TRBJ2-1	.	TRBD1	TRBV11-3	CASSNRDRGHNEQFF	TGTGCCAGCAGCAACCGGGACAGGGGCCACAATGAGCAGTTCTTC
TRBJ2-3	.	TRBD2	TRBV7-3	CASSSPGLAGGLGTQYF	TGTGCCAGCAGCTCCCCGGGACTAGCGGGTGGACTTGGTACGCAGTATTTT
TRBJ2-3	once	TRBD1	TRBV5-4	CASSLRGQGAIDTQYF	TGTGCCAGCAGCTTGAGGGGACAGGGGGCGATAGATACGCAGTATTTT
TRBJ1-4	.	.	TRBV27	CASSYKGRGEKLFF	TGTGCCAGCAGTTACAAAGGCAGGGGTGAAAAACTGTTTTTT
TRBJ1-4	.	.	TRBV19	CASSITGRGPANEKLFF	TGTGCCAGTAGTATAACTGGAAGGGGTCCGGCTAATGAAAAACTGTTTTTT
TRBJ2-7	once	.	TRBV10-3	CAILNHSSYEQYF	TGTGCCATTTTAAATCACAGCTCCTACGAGCAGTACTTC
TRBJ1-1	.	.	TRBV30	CAWSVQIREAFF	TGTGCCTGGAGTGTACAAATCCGTGAAGCTTTCTTT
TRBJ2-1	.	TRBD1	TRBV19	CASSIGTGISYNEQFF	TGTGCCAGTAGTATAGGGACAGGGATTTCCTACAATGAGCAGTTCTTC
TRBJ1-2	.	.	TRBV19	CASSITRRAGYTF	TGTGCCAGTAGTATCACTAGGCGGGCTGGCTACACCTTC
TRBJ2-6	few	.	TRBV4-2	CASSQDQGTGANVLTF	TGTGCCAGCAGCCAAGATCAAGGAACTGGGGCCAACGTCCTGACTTTC
TRBJ2-5	.	.	TRBV29-1	CSTSRGETQYF	TGCAGCACCTCCCGGGGGGAGACCCAGTACTTC
TRBJ1-2	.	TRBD1	TRBV4-3	CASSQDDRGIRGYTF	TGCGCCAGCAGCCAAGATGACAGGGGGATCAGGGGCTACACCTTC
TRBJ2-1	.	TRBD1	TRBV19	CASSMFRVAGGNFNEQFF	TGTGCCAGTAGTATGTTTCGTGTGGCAGGGGGCAATTTCAATGAGCAGTTCTTC
TRBJ1-2	.	TRBD1	TRBV25-1	CASSEWDRGTSYGYTF	TGTGCCAGCAGTGAATGGGACAGGGGAACTAGCTATGGCTACACCTTC
TRBJ2-2	.	.	TRBV6-6	CASEVTNTGELFF	TGTGCCAGTGAGGTTACGAACACCGGGGAGCTGTTTTTT
TRBJ1-2	.	.	TRBV10-3	CAISERVYGYTF	TGTGCCATCAGTGAAAGGGTCTATGGCTACACCTTC
TRBJ1-4	.	.	TRBV11-2	CARFRGSEGFNDEKLFF	TGTGCTCGGTTTAGGGGCAGCGAGGGTTTTAACGATGAAAAACTGTTTTTT
TRBJ1-1	.	TRBD1	TRBV6-2/TRBV6-3	CASSYSGTGGTEAFF	TGTGCCAGCAGTTACAGCGGGACAGGGGGCACTGAAGCTTTCTTT
TRBJ2-2	.	TRBD1	TRBV5-4	CASSLSPTGDTGELFF	TGTGCCAGCAGCTTATCCCCGACAGGGGACACCGGGGAGCTGTTTTTT
TRBJ1-1	.	.	TRBV19	CAAGGVGAFF	TGTGCAGCTGGCGGGGTTGGAGCTTTCTTT
TRBJ2-3	.	.	TRBV7-6	CASSSDRADTQYF	TGTGCCAGCAGCTCGGACAGAGCAGATACGCAGTATTTT
TRBJ2-5	.	.	TRBV7-9	CASSLLGPHVRAQYF	TGTGCCAGCAGCTTACTTGGACCACACGTCAGGGCCCAGTACTTC
TRBJ2-1	.	.	TRBV7-9	CASSGQIHNEQFF	TGTGCCAGCAGCGGACAGATCCACAATGAGCAGTTCTTC
TRBJ2-5	.	.	TRBV5-1	CASSLEISETQYF	TGCGCCAGCAGCTTGGAGATTTCTGAGACCCAGTACTTC
TRBJ2-3	.	TRBD1	TRBV25-1	CASKPRTGATDTQYF	TGTGCCAGTAAGCCCCGGACAGGGGCGACAGATACGCAGTATTTT